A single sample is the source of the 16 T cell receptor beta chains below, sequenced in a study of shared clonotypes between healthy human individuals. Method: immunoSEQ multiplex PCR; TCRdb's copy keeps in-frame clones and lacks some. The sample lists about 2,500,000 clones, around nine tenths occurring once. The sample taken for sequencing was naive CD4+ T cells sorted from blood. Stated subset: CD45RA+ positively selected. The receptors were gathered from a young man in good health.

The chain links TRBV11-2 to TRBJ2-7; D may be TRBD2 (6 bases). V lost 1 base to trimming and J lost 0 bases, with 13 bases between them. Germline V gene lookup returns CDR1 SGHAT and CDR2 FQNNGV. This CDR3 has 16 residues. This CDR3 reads CASSLGPGALSYEQYF. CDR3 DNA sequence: TGTGCCAGCAGCTTAGGTCCGGGAGCCCTCTCCTACGAGCAGTACTTC. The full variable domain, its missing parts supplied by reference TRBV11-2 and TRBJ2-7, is EAGVAQSPRYKIIEKRQSVAFWCNPISGHATLYWYQQILGQGPKLLIQFQNNGVVDDSQLPKDRFSAERLKGVDSTLKIQPAKLEDSAVYLCASSLGPGALSYEQYFGPGTRLTVT.

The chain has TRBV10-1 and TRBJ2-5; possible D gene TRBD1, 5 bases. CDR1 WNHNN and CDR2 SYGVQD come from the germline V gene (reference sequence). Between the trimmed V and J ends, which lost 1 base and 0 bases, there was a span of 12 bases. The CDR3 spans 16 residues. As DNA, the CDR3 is TGCGCCAGCAGTGAGTTATCTCTCAGGGACCAAGAGACCCAGTACTTC. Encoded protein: CASSELSLRDQETQYF.

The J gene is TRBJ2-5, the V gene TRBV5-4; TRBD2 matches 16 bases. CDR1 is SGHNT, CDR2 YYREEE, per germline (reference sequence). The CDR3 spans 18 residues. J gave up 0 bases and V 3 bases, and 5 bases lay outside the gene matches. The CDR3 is CASSYPGLAGGYQETQYF. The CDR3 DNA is TGTGCCAGCAGCTATCCGGGACTAGCGGGGGGGTACCAAGAGACCCAGTACTTC.

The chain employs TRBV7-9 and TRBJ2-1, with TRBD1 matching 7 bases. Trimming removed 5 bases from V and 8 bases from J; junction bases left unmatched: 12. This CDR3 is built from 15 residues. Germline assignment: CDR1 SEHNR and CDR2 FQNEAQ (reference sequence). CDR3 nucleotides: TGTGCCAGCAGCCGGACAGGAGATCATCGGGATGAGCAGTTCTTC. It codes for CASSRTGDHRDEQFF.

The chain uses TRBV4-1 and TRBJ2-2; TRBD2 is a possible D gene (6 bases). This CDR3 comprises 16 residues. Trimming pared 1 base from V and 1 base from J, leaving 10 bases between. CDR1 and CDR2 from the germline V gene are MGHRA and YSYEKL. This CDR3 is CASSQGTRGNTGELFF. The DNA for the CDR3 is TGCGCCAGCAGCCAAGGAACGCGGGGGAACACCGGGGAGCTGTTTTTT.

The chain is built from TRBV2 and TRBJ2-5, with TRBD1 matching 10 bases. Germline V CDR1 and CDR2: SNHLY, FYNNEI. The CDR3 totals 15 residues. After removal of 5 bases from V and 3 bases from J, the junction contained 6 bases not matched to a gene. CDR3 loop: CASSSGGTGEETQYF. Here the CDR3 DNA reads TGTGCCAGCAGTTCGGGCGGGACAGGGGAAGAGACCCAGTACTTC.

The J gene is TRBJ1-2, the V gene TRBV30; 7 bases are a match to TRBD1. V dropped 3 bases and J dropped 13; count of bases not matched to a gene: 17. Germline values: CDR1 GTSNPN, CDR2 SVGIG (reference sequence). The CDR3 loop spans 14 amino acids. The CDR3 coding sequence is TGTGCCTGGAGGAACCCGGGACAGAGCCTGTTGGTCACCTTC. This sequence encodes CAWRNPGQSLLVTF.

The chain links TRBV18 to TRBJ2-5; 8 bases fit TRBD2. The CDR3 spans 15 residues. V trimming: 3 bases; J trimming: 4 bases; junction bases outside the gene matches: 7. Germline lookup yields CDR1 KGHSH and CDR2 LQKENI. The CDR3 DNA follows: TGTGCCAGCTCACCCGAGCGGGGGCAGAGAGAGACCCAGTACTTC. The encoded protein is CASSPERGQRETQYF.

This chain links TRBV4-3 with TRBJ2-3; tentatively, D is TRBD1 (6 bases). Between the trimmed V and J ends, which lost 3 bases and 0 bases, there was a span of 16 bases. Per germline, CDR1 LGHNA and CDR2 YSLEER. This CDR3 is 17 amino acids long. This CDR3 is CASSHPTTGPSTDTQYF. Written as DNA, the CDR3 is TGCGCCAGCAGCCATCCAACGACAGGACCTAGCACAGATACGCAGTATTTT.

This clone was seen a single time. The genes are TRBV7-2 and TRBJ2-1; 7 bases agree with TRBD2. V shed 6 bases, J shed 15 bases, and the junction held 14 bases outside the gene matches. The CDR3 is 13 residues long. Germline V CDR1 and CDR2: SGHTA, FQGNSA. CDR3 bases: TGTGCCAGCAGTTCCCTTCTAGCGGTCACGGTGTTCTTC. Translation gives CASSSLLAVTVFF.

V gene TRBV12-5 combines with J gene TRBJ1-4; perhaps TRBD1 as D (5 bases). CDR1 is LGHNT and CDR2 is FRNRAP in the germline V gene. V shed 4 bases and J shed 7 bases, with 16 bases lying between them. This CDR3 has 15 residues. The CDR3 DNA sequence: TGTGCTAGTGGTTCAGTCCCGTCGGGGGGTGAAAAACTGTTTTTT. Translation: CASGSVPSGGEKLFF. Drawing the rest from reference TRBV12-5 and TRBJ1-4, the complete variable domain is DARVTQTPRHKVTEMGQEVTMRCQPILGHNTVFWYRQTMMQGLELLAYFRNRAPLDDSGMPKDRFSAEMPDATLATLKIQPSEPRDSAVYFCASGSVPSGGEKLFFGSGTQLSVL.

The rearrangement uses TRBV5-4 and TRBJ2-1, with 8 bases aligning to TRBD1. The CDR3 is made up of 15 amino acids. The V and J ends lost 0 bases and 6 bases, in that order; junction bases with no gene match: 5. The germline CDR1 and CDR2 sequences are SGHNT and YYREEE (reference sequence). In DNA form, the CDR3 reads TGTGCCAGCAGCTTGGGACAGGGGCCTGTCAATGAGCAGTTCTTC. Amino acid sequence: CASSLGQGPVNEQFF.

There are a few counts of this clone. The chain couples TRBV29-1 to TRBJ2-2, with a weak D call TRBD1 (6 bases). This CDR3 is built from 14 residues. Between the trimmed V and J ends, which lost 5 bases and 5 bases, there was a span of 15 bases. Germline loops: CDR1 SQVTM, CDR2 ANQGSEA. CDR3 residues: CSVPKDSLTGELFF. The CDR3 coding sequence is TGCAGCGTTCCCAAGGACAGTCTAACCGGGGAGCTGTTTTTT.

Here the CDR3 DNA reads TGTGCCTGGGGACTAGCGGGGGGGACAGAGACCCAGTACTTC. Translating it yields CAWGLAGGTETQYF. This chain links TRBV30 with TRBJ2-5; 15 bases agree with TRBD2. The CDR3 contains 14 residues. CDR1 and CDR2 from the germline V gene are GTSNPN and SVGIG (reference sequence). V dropped 5 bases and J dropped 4; count of bases not matched to a gene: 2.

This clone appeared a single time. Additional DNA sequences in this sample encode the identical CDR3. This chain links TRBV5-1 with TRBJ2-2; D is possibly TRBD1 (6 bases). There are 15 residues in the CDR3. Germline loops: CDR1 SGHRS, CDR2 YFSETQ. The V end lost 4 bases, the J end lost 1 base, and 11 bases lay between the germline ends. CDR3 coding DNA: TGCGCCAGCAGCCCTAGGACAGTGAACACCGGGGAGCTGTTTTTT. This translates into CASSPRTVNTGELFF.

CDR3 nucleotides: TGCGCCAGCACCATAACAGGGGGATCAAATGAAAAACTGTTTTTT. Residues: CASTITGGSNEKLFF. The genes are TRBV5-1 and TRBJ1-4, with 8 nucleotides matching TRBD1. Trimming at V came to 6 bases and at J to 5 bases, leaving 9 bases not matched to a gene. Per the germline V gene, CDR1 is SGHRS and CDR2 is YFSETQ. The CDR3 has 15 amino acids. The complete variable domain, with remaining parts taken from reference TRBV5-1 and TRBJ1-4, reads KAGVTQTPRYLIKTRGQQVTLSCSPISGHRSVSWYQQTPGQGLQFLFEYFSETQRNKGNFPGRFSGRQFSNSRSEMNVSTLELGDSALYLCASTITGGSNEKLFFGSGTQLSVL.